These 27 T cell receptor beta chains originate from one sample sequenced in a study of blood T cell repertoires in COVID-19. TCRdb keeps only in-frame clones here, not all; method: immunoSEQ multiplex PCR. Of roughly 250,000 clones listed, roughly 80% are singletons. The sample consisted of peripheral blood. Every receptor here comes from a woman in her sixties or seventies with active or convalescent COVID-19.

The CDR3 sequence is CASSPSPGGAGEKLFF. The CDR3 nucleotides are TGCGCCAGCAGCCCTAGCCCAGGGGGCGCCGGAGAAAAACTGTTTTTT. The rearrangement joins TRBV5-1 to TRBJ1-4; 8 positions agree with TRBD1. The CDR3 runs 16 residues. Germline values: CDR1 SGHRS, CDR2 YFSETQ. V lost 4 bases, J lost 8 bases, and 13 bases stayed unmatched.

CDR3 DNA sequence: TGTGCCAGTAGTCCCAGGGGATCCGATGAAAAACTGTTTTTT. Its protein product is CASSPRGSDEKLFF. The chain joins TRBV19 to TRBJ1-4; D is possibly TRBD1 (6 bases). Germline V CDR1 and CDR2: LNHDA, SQIVND (reference sequence). The CDR3 loop spans 14 amino acids. V lost 5 bases to trimming and J lost 6 bases, with 13 bases between them.

The V and J genes are TRBV19 and TRBJ1-5; 11 bases line up with TRBD1. The length of the CDR3 is 17 residues. Germline CDR1 and CDR2: LNHDA and SQIVND (reference sequence). V gave up 4 bases and J gave up 0 bases; unmatched junction bases: 5. Here the CDR3 DNA reads TGTGCCAGTAGTAAAGGACAGGGGGCTACTAGCAATCAGCCCCAGCATTTT. Amino acids: CASSKGQGATSNQPQHF.

J is TRBJ2-7 and V is TRBV29-1, with D possibly TRBD1 on 5 matching bases. The V gene lost 7 bases and the J gene lost 3 bases, with 16 bases spanning the gap. This CDR3 is built from 13 residues. Germline lookup yields CDR1 SQVTM and CDR2 ANQGSEA. CDR3 region: CSAGPRRDYEQYF. CDR3 bases: TGCAGCGCCGGCCCCCGCAGGGACTACGAGCAGTACTTC.

This chain links TRBV5-8 with TRBJ2-3; 10 bases are shared with TRBD2. This CDR3 spans 16 amino acids. Germline V CDR1 and CDR2: SGHTS, YDEGEE. V lost 2 bases and J lost 1; bases outside the gene matches: 4. This CDR3 is CASSFLAGEGTDTQYF. In DNA form, the CDR3 reads TGTGCCAGCAGCTTTCTAGCGGGGGAGGGCACAGATACGCAGTATTTT.

The chain combines TRBV28 with TRBJ2-6, with D tentatively TRBD2 (6 bases). V lost 4 bases, J lost 4 bases, and 17 bases lay in between. CDR1 and CDR2 from the germline V gene are MDHEN and SYDVKM. The CDR3 has 17 amino acids. The DNA of the CDR3 is TGTGCCAGCAGTTCCCCAGCCCCGGGGGAGGGGGCCAACGTCCTGACTTTC. It specifies CASSSPAPGEGANVLTF.

V usage is TRBV7-9 and J usage is TRBJ2-1; D possibly corresponds to TRBD1 (5 bases). CDR1 and CDR2 from the germline V gene are SEHNR and FQNEAQ (reference sequence). Trimming took off 1 base at V and 1 base at J, with 8 bases between the two ends. This CDR3 is built from 15 residues. CDR3 in DNA: TGTGCCAGCAGCTTAGATGCAGGGTCCTACAATGAGCAGTTCTTC. It is translated as CASSLDAGSYNEQFF.

The chain couples TRBV18 to TRBJ2-6, with D possibly TRBD1 on 5 matching bases. The germline CDR1 and CDR2 sequences are KGHSH and LQKENI. The CDR3 loop spans 16 amino acids. V lost 1 base, J lost 0 bases, and 7 bases lay in between. The CDR3 reads CASSPQTASGANVLTF. The CDR3 nucleotides are TGTGCCAGCTCACCACAGACAGCCTCTGGGGCCAACGTCCTGACTTTC.

The chain combines TRBV5-1 with TRBJ2-3, with TRBD1 as a possible D gene (6 bases). Looked up from germline, CDR1 is SGHRS and CDR2 is YFSETQ. Trimming removed 0 bases from V and 4 bases from J, with 12 bases in between. The length of the CDR3 is 15 residues. The CDR3 spells CASSLGGQWSDTQYF. DNA of the CDR3: TGCGCCAGCAGCTTGGGGGGACAATGGTCAGATACGCAGTATTTT.

The chain couples TRBV10-2 to TRBJ2-3, with 7 nucleotides matching TRBD2. This CDR3 spans 14 amino acids. Germline loops: CDR1 WSHSY, CDR2 SAAADI. The junction had 6 bases not matched to a gene; V was cut back by 5 bases and J by 4 bases. CDR3 sequence: CASSPRRGSDTQYF. The CDR3 nucleotides are TGCGCCAGCAGTCCCAGGCGGGGGTCAGATACGCAGTATTTT.

CDR3 sequence (DNA): TGCGCCAGCAGCTTGGGGACAGGGGTCCAAGAGACCCAGTACTTC. Its protein product is CASSLGTGVQETQYF. J is TRBJ2-5 and V is TRBV5-1, with 9 nucleotides matching TRBD1. Unmatched junction bases numbered 1, after V lost 0 bases and J lost 1 base. There are 15 residues in the CDR3. Germline CDR1 is SGHRS and CDR2 is YFSETQ.

The chain is built from TRBV4-3 and TRBJ2-2; the match to TRBD2 covers 10 bases. CDR3 length: 16 amino acids. Trimming took 6 bases from V and 2 from J; bases not matched to a gene: 6. Germline V lookup: CDR1 LGHNA, CDR2 YSLEER. The CDR3 here is CASSPSGGLNTGELFF. CDR3 bases: TGCGCCAGCAGTCCTAGCGGGGGCCTAAACACCGGGGAGCTGTTTTTT.

V is TRBV6-5 and J is TRBJ1-2; TRBD1 matches 7 bases. There are 13 residues in the CDR3. J lost 4 bases, V lost 6 bases, and 5 bases had no gene match. The V gene's germline CDR1 is MNHEY and CDR2 SVGAGI. The CDR3 sequence is CASSLTGRYGYTF. DNA of the CDR3: TGTGCCAGCAGCCTGACAGGGCGCTATGGCTACACCTTC.

The sample holds one count of this clone. The chain uses TRBV2 and TRBJ2-7, with D maybe TRBD1 (6 bases). The CDR3 extends over 15 amino acids. The ends were cut back, 6 bases at V and 0 bases at J, with 15 bases in the middle. Germline V gives CDR1 SNHLY, CDR2 FYNNEI. CDR3 coding DNA: TGTGCCAGCAGGATGGGGGCGCAACACTCCTACGAGCAGTACTTC. Translation gives CASRMGAQHSYEQYF.

V gene TRBV7-7 combines with J gene TRBJ2-5; 7 bases map to TRBD2. V lost 0 bases to trimming and J lost 3 bases; unmatched junction nucleotides: 4. The CDR3 has 15 amino acids. Germline CDR1 and CDR2: SSHAT and FNYEAQ (reference sequence). The CDR3 is CASSLANAGEETQYF. The CDR3 coding sequence is TGTGCCAGCAGCTTAGCAAATGCGGGGGAAGAGACCCAGTACTTC.

This clone was observed a few times. The V call is TRBV5-5, the J call TRBJ2-3; 8 bases align to TRBD2. The junction had 8 bases not matched to a gene; V was cut back by 1 base and J by 1 base. Germline CDR1 SGHKS, CDR2 YYEKEE (reference sequence). The CDR3 sequence is 17 residues long. CDR3 DNA: TGTGCCAGCAGCTTGCGACGGGGGGGCCGGGGCACAGATACGCAGTATTTT. This encodes CASSLRRGGRGTDTQYF. The whole variable domain, filled in from reference TRBV5-5 and TRBJ2-3, reads DAGVTQSPTHLIKTRGQQVTLRCSPISGHKSVSWYQQVLGQGPQFIFQYYEKEERGRGNFPDRFSARQFPNYSSELNVNALLLGDSALYLCASSLRRGGRGTDTQYFGPGTRLTVL.

This chain connects TRBV7-9 to TRBJ1-2; D is possibly TRBD1 (5 bases). The CDR3 is made up of 13 amino acids. From germline, CDR1 is SEHNR and CDR2 FQNEAQ (reference sequence). Trimming stripped 3 bases from V and 7 bases from J, with 12 bases between. CDR3 sequence: CASSLWGRSGYTF. In nucleotides, the CDR3 is TGTGCCAGCAGCTTGTGGGGCAGGTCTGGCTACACCTTC.

The V gene is TRBV21-1, the J gene TRBJ1-1; the table's D call, TRBD1, has no DNA check behind it. TRBV21-1 is marked as a pseudogene. There are 14 residues in the CDR3. DNA for the CDR3: TGTGCCAGCACCTCAGGACAGGAGGGAACTGAAGCTTTCTTT. Translation: CASTSGQEGTEAFF.

This clone was found a few times. This rearrangement joins TRBV6-1 to TRBJ1-2; D is unclear. Trimming stripped 1 base from V and 0 bases from J, with 9 bases between. The CDR3 has 15 amino acids. In germline, CDR1 is MNHNS, CDR2 SASEGT. The CDR3 loop reads CASSEGGFANYGYTF. The DNA for the CDR3 is TGTGCCAGCAGTGAAGGCGGGTTTGCTAACTATGGCTACACCTTC.

This chain uses TRBV3-1 (or the pseudogene TRBV3-2) with TRBJ1-2; 8 bases align to TRBD1. From germline, CDR1 is LGHDT and CDR2 YNNKEL (reference sequence). The CDR3 is 15 residues long. Trimming took 1 base from V and 2 from J; bases not matched to a gene: 3. The CDR3 region has the DNA TGTGCCAGCAGCCAAGTCCCAGGGGGCAACTATGGCTACACCTTC. Its translation: CASSQVPGGNYGYTF.

This sequence joins TRBV4-1 and TRBJ1-1; 8 bases fit TRBD1. This CDR3 is 18 amino acids long. V lost 3 bases to trimming and J lost 0 bases; unmatched junction nucleotides: 12. The V gene's germline CDR1 is MGHRA and CDR2 YSYEKL. CDR3 in DNA: TGCGCCAGCAGCCAGCAACCAGGGGGCGGTAAGATGAACACTGAAGCTTTCTTT. This sequence encodes CASSQQPGGGKMNTEAFF.

The rearrangement uses TRBV28 and TRBJ1-1; maybe TRBD1 (5 bases). The CDR3 contains 12 residues. Germline values: CDR1 MDHEN, CDR2 SYDVKM. V dropped 6 bases and J dropped 7 bases, with 12 bases sitting between them. The CDR3 is CASRPTGHEAFF. The DNA for the CDR3 is TGTGCCAGCAGGCCTACAGGTCATGAAGCTTTCTTT.

V gene TRBV24-1 combines with J gene TRBJ2-3; D is possibly TRBD1 (5 bases). The V gene lost 4 bases and the J gene lost 4 bases, with 8 bases spanning the gap. Germline V gene data show CDR1 as KGHDR and CDR2 as SFDVKD. This CDR3 is 13 amino acids long. The DNA of the CDR3 is TGTGCCACCAGTGAGGGGCCCCCAGATACGCAGTATTTT. As protein: CATSEGPPDTQYF.

The V call is TRBV2, the J call TRBJ2-2; D perhaps matches TRBD2 (5 bases). V was clipped by 2 bases and J by 0 bases, with 7 bases between them. Germline values: CDR1 SNHLY, CDR2 FYNNEI. The CDR3 length is 15 residues. The CDR3 nucleotides are TGTGCCAGCAGTGAACAGGACTCGAACACCGGGGAGCTGTTTTTT. Translated: CASSEQDSNTGELFF.

This clone was detected a few times. The chain couples TRBV3-1 (or the pseudogene TRBV3-2) to TRBJ1-1, with D unresolved. The length of the CDR3 is 13 residues. CDR1 and CDR2 from the germline V gene are LGHDT and YNNKEL (reference sequence). V lost 1 base to trimming and J lost 7 bases, with 10 bases between them. The CDR3 nucleotides are TGTGCCAGCAGCCAAGGTACCTTCGGTGAAGCTTTCTTT. This translates into CASSQGTFGEAFF.

J is TRBJ1-6 and V is TRBV6-1; TRBD1 matches 7 bases. Germline V gives CDR1 MNHNS, CDR2 SASEGT. J lost 9 bases, V lost 1 base, and 6 bases had no gene match. This CDR3 contains 15 residues. The CDR3 region is CASSEGQGRSSPLHF. CDR3 coding DNA: TGTGCCAGCAGTGAAGGACAGGGAAGGAGTTCACCCCTCCACTTT.

The rearrangement uses TRBV4-2 and TRBJ2-2, with 12 positions matching TRBD2. V shed 1 base, J shed 6 bases, and the junction held 21 bases outside the gene matches. Germline V gives CDR1 LGHNA, CDR2 YNFKEQ. The CDR3 spans 22 residues. CDR3 amino acids: CASSQAPLAGGRVSPRAGELFF. CDR3 sequence (DNA): TGTGCCAGCAGCCAAGCCCCCCTAGCGGGGGGGCGAGTTAGTCCGCGCGCCGGGGAGCTGTTTTTT.